The 27 T cell receptor beta chains listed next were all sequenced from one sample in a study of blood T cell repertoires in COVID-19. Profiled with immunoSEQ multiplex PCR; TCRdb holds only in-frame clones, not every one. In the table there are approximately 260,000 clones, approximately 78% of which are singletons. Sequenced material: peripheral blood. All receptors derive from a woman aged 55-69 years with active or convalescent COVID-19.

This sequence joins TRBV6-2 or TRBV6-3 and TRBJ1-2; D ambiguous. This CDR3 is 13 amino acids long. Germline CDR1 MNHEY, CDR2 SVGEGT. V was cut by 6 bases and J by 3 bases, with 11 bases left in between. The CDR3 spells CASSPGLDYGYTF. The DNA for the CDR3 is TGTGCCAGCAGCCCCGGTTTGGACTATGGCTACACCTTC.

The chain has TRBV10-1 and TRBJ2-1; 9 nucleotides agree with TRBD1. This CDR3 region has 14 residues. Trimming took 0 bases from V and 6 from J; bases not matched to a gene: 0. Germline V gene lookup returns CDR1 WNHNN and CDR2 SYGVQD (reference sequence). CDR3 amino acids: CASSESTGGNEQFF. CDR3 DNA sequence: TGCGCCAGCAGTGAGTCGACAGGGGGCAATGAGCAGTTCTTC.

The rearrangement joins TRBV6-5 to TRBJ1-2, with D tentatively TRBD1 (6 bases). Trimming cost V 2 bases and J 7 bases, with 14 bases left between them. Germline V gene lookup returns CDR1 MNHEY and CDR2 SVGAGI. The CDR3 length is 14 residues. The CDR3, as DNA: TGTGCCAGCAGTTACGAGGGGGAGCGGGGTGGCTACACCTTC. Its translation is CASSYEGERGGYTF.

The gene calls are TRBV6-5 and TRBJ2-7; 10 nucleotides agree with TRBD1. Germline V lookup: CDR1 MNHEY, CDR2 SVGAGI. This CDR3 has 14 amino acids. The trim removed 5 bases at V and 5 bases at J, leaving 6 bases unmatched. CDR3 loop: CASSSRDRGNEQYF. CDR3 coding DNA: TGTGCCAGCAGTAGCCGGGACAGGGGCAACGAGCAGTACTTC.

The chain combines TRBV10-2 with TRBJ1-1; D remains unclear. Trimming pared 5 bases from V and 0 bases from J, leaving 13 bases between. The CDR3 has 15 amino acids. Germline lookup yields CDR1 WSHSY and CDR2 SAAADI. The CDR3 DNA reads as TGCGCCAGCAGTCGACAACAGCTGATGAACACTGAAGCTTTCTTT. It is translated as CASSRQQLMNTEAFF.

This chain links TRBV18 with TRBJ2-1; TRBD1 is a possible D gene (6 bases). Germline V lookup: CDR1 KGHSH, CDR2 LQKENI. The CDR3 is 13 residues long. V was cut by 3 bases and J by 9 bases, with 12 bases left in between. This CDR3 reads CASSPNREFEQFF. Written as DNA, the CDR3 is TGTGCCAGCTCACCGAACAGGGAATTTGAGCAGTTCTTC.

V is TRBV5-8 and J is TRBJ1-5; D is possibly TRBD1 (5 bases). Between the trimmed V and J ends, which lost 1 base and 0 bases, there was a span of 14 bases. This CDR3 contains 17 residues. The germline V gene encodes CDR1 SGHTS and CDR2 YDEGEE. As DNA, the CDR3 is TGTGCCAGCAGCTTGTATGGGGGGGGAAATAGCAATCAGCCCCAGCATTTT. It is translated as CASSLYGGGNSNQPQHF.

This chain links TRBV7-6 with TRBJ2-1, with 15 bases identical to TRBD2. Germline V gene lookup returns CDR1 SGHVS and CDR2 FNYEAQ. CDR3 size: 19 residues. Trimming cost V 3 bases and J 0 bases; bases outside gene matches: 6. CDR3 in amino acids: CASSFGLAGGRSSYNEQFF. The CDR3 DNA sequence: TGTGCCAGCAGCTTCGGACTAGCGGGGGGGCGAAGCTCCTACAATGAGCAGTTCTTC.

The chain uses TRBV7-9 and TRBJ1-1; 7 nucleotides line up with TRBD1. With 6 bases clipped from V and 4 bases from J, the junction kept 14 bases outside the gene matches. The CDR3 spans 16 residues. Looked up from germline, CDR1 is SEHNR and CDR2 is FQNEAQ (reference sequence). This chain's CDR3 is CASSPGASRQGTEAFF. The CDR3 coding sequence is TGTGCCAGCAGTCCCGGGGCTTCCAGACAGGGCACTGAAGCTTTCTTT.

V and J are TRBV6-5 and TRBJ2-7; D unresolved. The CDR3 consists of 15 residues. Trimming took 5 bases from V and 6 from J, leaving 20 bases between them. Germline loops: CDR1 MNHEY, CDR2 SVGAGI. CDR3 amino acids: CASSPLTLGGGEQYF. The CDR3 nucleotides read TGTGCCAGCAGTCCTCTTACCCTGGGTGGCGGCGAGCAGTACTTC.

The chain uses TRBV5-1 and TRBJ2-2; 12 positions agree with TRBD2. Germline values: CDR1 SGHRS, CDR2 YFSETQ. Trimming removed 1 base from V and 2 bases from J; junction bases left unmatched: 3. The CDR3 loop spans 17 amino acids. CDR3 DNA: TGCGCCAGCAGCTTGTCTAGCGGGGGGGCTAACACCGGGGAGCTGTTTTTT. This codes for CASSLSSGGANTGELFF.

The CDR3 is CASSQGQNSPLHF. The CDR3 nucleotides are TGTGCCAGCAGCCAGGGACAAAATTCACCCCTCCACTTT. The J gene is TRBJ1-6, the V gene TRBV7-2, with a tentative D call TRBD1 (6 bases). The CDR3 contains 13 residues. Trimming shortened V by 5 bases and J by 7 bases, and 9 bases separated the two germline ends. Germline lookup yields CDR1 SGHTA and CDR2 FQGNSA.

The V call is TRBV18, the J call TRBJ2-7, with 9 bases lining up with TRBD1. The junction had 12 bases not matched to a gene; V was cut back by 3 bases and J by 9 bases. Germline V lookup: CDR1 KGHSH, CDR2 LQKENI. The CDR3 is 15 amino acids. This CDR3 reads CASSPPPEGQGWQYF. The CDR3 region has the DNA TGTGCCAGCTCACCCCCGCCGGAGGGACAGGGTTGGCAGTACTTC. The variable domain in full, completed from reference TRBV18 and TRBJ2-7, reads NAGVMQNPRHLVRRRGQEARLRCSPMKGHSHVYWYRQLPEEGLKFMVYLQKENIIDESGMPKERFSAEFPKEGPSILRIQQVVRGDSAAYFCASSPPPEGQGWQYFGPGTRLTVT.

The chain carries TRBV13 and TRBJ2-1; 8 bases match TRBD2. This CDR3 is built from 15 residues. The germline CDR1 and CDR2 sequences are PRHDT and FYEKMQ (reference sequence). J gave up 8 bases and V 5 bases, and 11 bases lay outside the gene matches. The CDR3 region is CASSPVGTSHHEQFF. CDR3 DNA: TGTGCCAGCAGCCCCGTCGGGACTAGTCACCATGAGCAGTTCTTC.

J is TRBJ1-1 and V is TRBV7-3; 8 positions agree with TRBD1. V gave up 5 bases and J gave up 5 bases; unmatched junction bases: 10. The length of the CDR3 is 15 residues. In germline, CDR1 is SGHTA, CDR2 FQGTGA. The CDR3 spells CASSPARGLGTEAFF. The CDR3 DNA reads TGTGCCAGCAGCCCAGCCAGGGGGCTGGGGACTGAAGCTTTCTTT.

The chain couples TRBV19 to TRBJ1-1; TRBD1 is a possible D gene (5 bases). The ends were cut back, 1 base at V and 3 bases at J, with 9 bases in the middle. The germline V gene has CDR1 LNHDA and CDR2 SQIVND (reference sequence). CDR3 length: 14 residues. The CDR3 sequence is CASSIGDSYTEAFF. The CDR3 DNA follows: TGTGCCAGTAGTATAGGCGACAGCTACACTGAAGCTTTCTTT. Together with reference TRBV19 and TRBJ1-1, the CDR3 gives the full variable domain: DGGITQSPKYLFRKEGQNVTLSCEQNLNHDAMYWYRQDPGQGLRLIYYSQIVNDFQKGDIAEGYSVSREKKESFPLTVTSAQKNPTAFYLCASSIGDSYTEAFFGQGTRLTVV.

This chain connects TRBV2 to TRBJ2-7, with D tentatively TRBD1 (6 bases). CDR3 length: 16 amino acids. Looked up from germline, CDR1 is SNHLY and CDR2 is FYNNEI. Trimming removed 6 bases from V and 4 bases from J, with 22 bases in between. CDR3 nucleotide sequence: TGTGCCAGCAGAGGTCCCGAGACAGGTCGCAGGTACGAGCAGTACTTC. It is translated as CASRGPETGRRYEQYF. The whole variable domain, filled in from reference TRBV2 and TRBJ2-7, reads EPEVTQTPSHQVTQMGQEVILRCVPISNHLYFYWYRQILGQKVEFLVSFYNNEISEKSEIFDDQFSVERPDGSNFTLKIRSTKLEDSAMYFCASRGPETGRRYEQYFGPGTRLTVT.

V is TRBV19 and J is TRBJ1-2, with D tentatively TRBD1 (6 bases). CDR3 length: 15 amino acids. The germline V gene encodes CDR1 LNHDA and CDR2 SQIVND (reference sequence). The germline V and J ends were trimmed by 4 bases and 0 bases, with 12 bases remaining between them. The CDR3 region has the DNA TGTGCCAGTAGTACCTCGACAGGAACTAACTATGGCTACACCTTC. Protein sequence: CASSTSTGTNYGYTF.

The V gene is TRBV29-1, the J gene TRBJ1-1; D is possibly TRBD1 (5 bases). The V end lost 4 bases, the J end lost 1 base, and 7 bases lay between the germline ends. In germline, CDR1 is SQVTM, CDR2 ANQGSEA. This CDR3 is 12 amino acids long. CDR3 loop: CSVVQGNTEAFF. CDR3 coding DNA: TGCAGCGTTGTTCAGGGGAACACTGAAGCTTTCTTT.

The chain is built from TRBV5-1 and TRBJ2-6; TRBD1 matches 9 bases. The CDR3 spans 18 residues. Germline assignment: CDR1 SGHRS and CDR2 YFSETQ. After removal of 0 bases from V and 1 base from J, the junction contained 5 bases not matched to a gene. The CDR3 nucleotides read TGCGCCAGCAGCTTGGAACAGGGGGCCACTTCTGGGGCCAACGTCCTGACTTTC. This codes for CASSLEQGATSGANVLTF.

The chain joins TRBV28 to TRBJ2-2; D call uncertain. V gave up 1 base and J gave up 1 base, with 4 bases separating them. The length of the CDR3 is 14 residues. The germline V gene has CDR1 MDHEN and CDR2 SYDVKM. CDR3 in amino acids: CASSLLWNTGELFF. The CDR3 bases are TGTGCCAGCAGTTTATTATGGAACACCGGGGAGCTGTTTTTT.

The gene calls are TRBV11-2 and TRBJ1-1; a weak D match, TRBD1 (6 bases). V lost 5 bases and J 5 bases, leaving 15 bases between the germline ends. This CDR3 is built from 14 residues. Looked up from germline, CDR1 is SGHAT and CDR2 is FQNNGV. In DNA, the CDR3 is TGTGCCAGCAGCCGTTACCAAAGGGGGACTGAAGCTTTCTTT. Its protein is CASSRYQRGTEAFF.

This clone was seen only once. The chain employs TRBV5-1 and TRBJ1-2, with D perhaps TRBD1 (5 bases). CDR1 is SGHRS, CDR2 YFSETQ, per germline. V was cut by 1 base and J by 0 bases, with 10 bases left in between. This CDR3 comprises 15 residues. CDR3 DNA: TGCGCCAGCAGCTTGAGACAGACAACTAACTATGGCTACACCTTC. It yields the protein CASSLRQTTNYGYTF.

This clone was found once. The chain is built from TRBV19 and TRBJ1-2; tentative D call: TRBD1 (5 bases). The CDR3 has 15 amino acids. V lost 5 bases and J 8 bases, leaving 21 bases between the germline ends. Germline CDR1 and CDR2: LNHDA and SQIVND (reference sequence). CDR3 protein: CASSPSQGRSDGYTF. The CDR3 region has the DNA TGTGCCAGTAGTCCCAGCCAGGGAAGATCGGACGGCTACACCTTC. The full variable domain, with the rest looked up from reference TRBV19 and TRBJ1-2, is DGGITQSPKYLFRKEGQNVTLSCEQNLNHDAMYWYRQDPGQGLRLIYYSQIVNDFQKGDIAEGYSVSREKKESFPLTVTSAQKNPTAFYLCASSPSQGRSDGYTFGSGTRLTVV.

V gene TRBV27 combines with J gene TRBJ2-7, with 8 bases lining up with TRBD1. The CDR3 is made up of 19 amino acids. V was pared by 1 base and J by 0 bases, with 14 bases of the junction left unmatched. The germline V gene encodes CDR1 MNHEY and CDR2 SMNVEV (reference sequence). The CDR3 loop is CASSLYPPGQGDNSYEQYF. CDR3 coding DNA: TGTGCCAGCAGTTTATACCCCCCTGGACAGGGCGACAACTCCTACGAGCAGTACTTC.

J is TRBJ2-1 and V is TRBV5-1, with a tentative D call TRBD1 (5 bases). V lost 5 bases and J lost 5, with 14 bases in between. The CDR3 has 14 amino acids. Germline lookup yields CDR1 SGHRS and CDR2 YFSETQ. DNA of the CDR3: TGCGCCAGCAGGGCTAAGTGGGGCAACAATGAGCAGTTCTTC. Encoded protein: CASRAKWGNNEQFF.

V is TRBV18 and J is TRBJ1-1, with TRBD1 matching over 7 bases. The germline gives CDR1 KGHSH, CDR2 LQKENI. The length of the CDR3 is 15 residues. J lost 0 bases, V lost 5 bases, and 6 bases had no gene match. The CDR3, as DNA: TGTGCCAGCTCAACGCACAGGGGTATGAACACTGAAGCTTTCTTT. The encoded protein is CASSTHRGMNTEAFF. Combining the CDR3 with reference TRBV18 and TRBJ1-1 gives the whole variable domain NAGVMQNPRHLVRRRGQEARLRCSPMKGHSHVYWYRQLPEEGLKFMVYLQKENIIDESGMPKERFSAEFPKEGPSILRIQQVVRGDSAAYFCASSTHRGMNTEAFFGQGTRLTVV.